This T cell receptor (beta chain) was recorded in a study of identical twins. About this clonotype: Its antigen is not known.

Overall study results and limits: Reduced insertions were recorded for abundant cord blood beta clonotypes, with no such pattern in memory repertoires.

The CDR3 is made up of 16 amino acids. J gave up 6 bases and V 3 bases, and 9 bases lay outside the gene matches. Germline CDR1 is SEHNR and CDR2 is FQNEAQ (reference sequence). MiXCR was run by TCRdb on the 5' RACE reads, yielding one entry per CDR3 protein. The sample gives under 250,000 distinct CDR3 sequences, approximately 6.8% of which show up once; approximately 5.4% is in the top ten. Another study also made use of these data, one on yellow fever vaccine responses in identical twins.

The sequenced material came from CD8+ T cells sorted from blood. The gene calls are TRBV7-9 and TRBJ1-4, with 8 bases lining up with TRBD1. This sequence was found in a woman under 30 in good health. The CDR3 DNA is TGTGCCAGCAGCTTCCCGGGGACAGGACGAGATGAAAAACTGTTTTTT. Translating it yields CASSFPGTGRDEKLFF.